The subject of this entry is one T cell receptor (beta chain). This entry comes from a study of blood T cell repertoires in COVID-19. TCRdb keeps only in-frame clones here, not all; method: immunoSEQ multiplex PCR. The sample shows 110,000 to 150,000 clones, nearly 90% of them seen only once. The CDR3 runs to 14 residues. Germline V lookup: CDR1 MNHEY, CDR2 SVGAGI. V lost 0 bases, J lost 1 base, and 6 bases lay in between. The sequence came from an older man with acute or convalescent COVID-19. Material for sequencing was peripheral blood. The V call is TRBV6-5, the J call TRBJ1-1; D remains ambiguous. The CDR3 loop is CASSYSTGNTEAFF. CDR3 sequence (DNA): TGTGCCAGCAGTTACTCGACGGGGAACACTGAAGCTTTCTTT.